These 11 T cell receptor beta chains originate from one sample sequenced in a study of T cells in Graves' hyperthyroidism and ophthalmopathy. Using RNA transcripts as the source, TCR beta CDR3 regions were amplified. HTBI primers were the set used in a first-round RT-PCR of the TCR CDR3. Each CDR3 protein gets one entry after TCRdb re-called the multiplex PCR reads with MiXCR. The sample gives 400,000 to 500,000 distinct CDR3 sequences, roughly 14% of which show up once; about 13% is in the top ten. The sequenced material came from blood. The source is a man between 18 and 35 years old with Graves' ophthalmopathy.

A note on this clonotype: A read error may explain this, as a much larger clone is one base away. This chain connects TRBV18 to TRBJ2-7; 9 nucleotides align to TRBD1. The CDR3 is 16 amino acids. Germline assignment: CDR1 KGHSH and CDR2 LQKENI. Written as DNA, the CDR3 is TGTGCCGGCTCACCGCCTGTGGGACAGGGACCCTGGGAGCAGTACTTC. It encodes CAGSPPVGQGPWEQYF.

This clonotype was recorded at least ten times. The gene calls are TRBV6-1 and TRBJ2-3; 9 bases line up with TRBD1. Germline CDR1 reads MNHNS; CDR2 reads SASEGT. V shed 7 bases and J 2 bases; nucleotides not matched to a gene: 10. CDR3 length: 16 residues. CDR3 loop: CASKQKDRGFTDTQYF. The CDR3 DNA sequence: TGTGCCAGCAAGCAGAAAGACAGGGGGTTCACAGATACGCAGTATTTT.

This clonotype was seen at least ten times. The CDR3 sequence: CASSKRFQSETQYF. The CDR3 nucleotides are TGTGCCAGCAGCAAGAGGTTTCAATCAGAGACCCAGTACTTC. V and J are TRBV7-9 and TRBJ2-5, with D unclear. This CDR3 has 14 residues. Per germline, CDR1 SEHNR and CDR2 FQNEAQ (reference sequence). Trimming shortened V by 5 bases and J by 4 bases, and 14 bases separated the two germline ends.

This clonotype was observed at least ten times. This chain joins TRBV20-1 and TRBJ2-4; 9 positions match TRBD1. Trimming removed 5 bases from V and 9 bases from J; junction bases left unmatched: 11. The germline V gene has CDR1 DFQATT and CDR2 SNEGSKA (reference sequence). This CDR3 region has 14 residues. CDR3 in amino acids: CSADRDRVLGIQYF. DNA for the CDR3: TGCAGTGCTGACCGGGACAGGGTCCTAGGCATTCAGTACTTC.

This clonotype was counted ten times or more. The rearrangement joins TRBV18 to TRBJ2-1; D is uncertain. This CDR3 contains 13 residues. Trimming pared 0 bases from V and 6 bases from J, leaving 6 bases between. The germline CDR1 and CDR2 sequences are KGHSH and LQKENI. In DNA, the CDR3 is TGTGCCAGCTCACCACCGGACCTCAATGAGCAGTTCTTC. This sequence encodes CASSPPDLNEQFF. The complete variable domain, with remaining parts taken from reference TRBV18 and TRBJ2-1, reads NAGVMQNPRHLVRRRGQEARLRCSPMKGHSHVYWYRQLPEEGLKFMVYLQKENIIDESGMPKERFSAEFPKEGPSILRIQQVVRGDSAAYFCASSPPDLNEQFFGPGTRLTVL.

This clonotype turned up a few times. The rearrangement links TRBV20-1 to TRBJ2-6, with 7 bases identical to TRBD2. Per germline, CDR1 DFQATT and CDR2 SNEGSKA (reference sequence). Trimming removed 6 bases from V and 0 bases from J; junction bases left unmatched: 2. The CDR3 consists of 14 residues. CDR3 in DNA: TGCAGTGCACGCGGGAGCTCTGGGGCCAACGTCCTGACTTTC. Amino acid sequence: CSARGSSGANVLTF.

There are many counts of this clonotype. The chain joins TRBV5-1 to TRBJ2-3, with 7 bases identical to TRBD2. The CDR3 contains 14 residues. Germline-derived CDR1 and CDR2 are SGHRS and YFSETQ. The J segment lost 2 bases and the V segment lost 3 bases, leaving 3 bases of the junction unmatched. The CDR3 sequence: CASSSGGDTDTQYF. Here the CDR3 DNA reads TGCGCCAGCAGCTCGGGAGGAGACACAGATACGCAGTATTTT. Full variable domain (rest looked up from reference TRBV5-1 and TRBJ2-3): KAGVTQTPRYLIKTRGQQVTLSCSPISGHRSVSWYQQTPGQGLQFLFEYFSETQRNKGNFPGRFSGRQFSNSRSEMNVSTLELGDSALYLCASSSGGDTDTQYFGPGTRLTVL.

This clonotype was seen at least ten times. The chain employs TRBV2 and TRBJ2-3; D could derive from TRBD1 or TRBD2 (5 bases each). Germline CDR1 reads SNHLY; CDR2 reads FYNNEI. The germline V and J ends were trimmed by 6 bases and 5 bases, with 18 bases remaining between them. There are 15 residues in the CDR3. The CDR3 region is CASRPGPATRDTQYF. CDR3 DNA: TGTGCCAGCAGACCGGGACCCGCGACAAGAGATACGCAGTATTTT.

This clonotype was seen at least ten times. This chain uses TRBV7-2 with TRBJ1-5; D is unclear. Germline values: CDR1 SGHTA, CDR2 FQGNSA. The CDR3 totals 17 residues. V was clipped by 1 base and J by 0 bases, with 13 bases between them. In nucleotides, the CDR3 is TGTGCCAGCAGCTTAGGGCCAACACAATATAGCAATCAGCCCCAGCATTTT. Protein: CASSLGPTQYSNQPQHF.

This clonotype has ten or more counts. V gene TRBV3-1 combines with J gene TRBJ2-1; D possibly matches TRBD1 or TRBD2 (5 bases each). CDR1 is LGHDT, CDR2 YNNKEL, per germline (reference sequence). The CDR3 runs to 14 residues. V lost 1 base to trimming and J lost 8 bases, with 12 bases between them. The CDR3 nucleotides read TGTGCCAGCAGCCAAGCCGGGGCCATGTATGAGCAGTTCTTC. Translation gives CASSQAGAMYEQFF.

This clonotype has ten or more counts. The chain recombines TRBV12-3 or TRBV12-4 with TRBJ2-3; D is uncertain. This CDR3 contains 11 residues. V lost 6 bases, J lost 5 bases, and 6 bases lay in between. CDR3 region: CASSLRDTQYF. The CDR3 DNA is TGTGCCAGCAGCCTACGAGATACGCAGTATTTT.